The sequence of this TCR beta chain was determined in a study of cytomegalovirus exposure and HLA in healthy donors. Background on the study: It was reported in a later analysis that the 120 validation repertoires used the same platform as the 550 to 850 first-cohort repertoires. Whole-study findings and limits: While the bulk of TCR sequences proved rare, some public TCRs turned up in many donors. The study labeled roughly 160 TCR beta chains cytomegalovirus-associated. For cytomegalovirus status, the classifier reportedly gave diagnoses with high specificity and sensitivity.

This clone showed up just once. Its antigen is not identified. This CDR3 has 14 amino acids. V lost 4 bases and J lost 8, with 16 bases in between. The germline V gene encodes CDR1 SGDLS and CDR2 YYNGEE. The repertoire was sequenced with immunoSEQ multiplex PCR; TCRdb's copy has only in-frame clones and lacks some. Counted here are hundreds of thousands of clones, 65% to 85% occurring once; the ten biggest clones make up over 13%. Sequencing used PBMCs. The TCR originated in a woman aged 30 to 39 in good health and CMV-seropositive. The chain joins TRBV9 to TRBJ2-1; D may be TRBD2 (6 bases). CDR3 sequence: CASSTRELDDEQFF. The CDR3 nucleotides are TGTGCCAGCAGCACCCGGGAGTTGGACGATGAGCAGTTCTTC.